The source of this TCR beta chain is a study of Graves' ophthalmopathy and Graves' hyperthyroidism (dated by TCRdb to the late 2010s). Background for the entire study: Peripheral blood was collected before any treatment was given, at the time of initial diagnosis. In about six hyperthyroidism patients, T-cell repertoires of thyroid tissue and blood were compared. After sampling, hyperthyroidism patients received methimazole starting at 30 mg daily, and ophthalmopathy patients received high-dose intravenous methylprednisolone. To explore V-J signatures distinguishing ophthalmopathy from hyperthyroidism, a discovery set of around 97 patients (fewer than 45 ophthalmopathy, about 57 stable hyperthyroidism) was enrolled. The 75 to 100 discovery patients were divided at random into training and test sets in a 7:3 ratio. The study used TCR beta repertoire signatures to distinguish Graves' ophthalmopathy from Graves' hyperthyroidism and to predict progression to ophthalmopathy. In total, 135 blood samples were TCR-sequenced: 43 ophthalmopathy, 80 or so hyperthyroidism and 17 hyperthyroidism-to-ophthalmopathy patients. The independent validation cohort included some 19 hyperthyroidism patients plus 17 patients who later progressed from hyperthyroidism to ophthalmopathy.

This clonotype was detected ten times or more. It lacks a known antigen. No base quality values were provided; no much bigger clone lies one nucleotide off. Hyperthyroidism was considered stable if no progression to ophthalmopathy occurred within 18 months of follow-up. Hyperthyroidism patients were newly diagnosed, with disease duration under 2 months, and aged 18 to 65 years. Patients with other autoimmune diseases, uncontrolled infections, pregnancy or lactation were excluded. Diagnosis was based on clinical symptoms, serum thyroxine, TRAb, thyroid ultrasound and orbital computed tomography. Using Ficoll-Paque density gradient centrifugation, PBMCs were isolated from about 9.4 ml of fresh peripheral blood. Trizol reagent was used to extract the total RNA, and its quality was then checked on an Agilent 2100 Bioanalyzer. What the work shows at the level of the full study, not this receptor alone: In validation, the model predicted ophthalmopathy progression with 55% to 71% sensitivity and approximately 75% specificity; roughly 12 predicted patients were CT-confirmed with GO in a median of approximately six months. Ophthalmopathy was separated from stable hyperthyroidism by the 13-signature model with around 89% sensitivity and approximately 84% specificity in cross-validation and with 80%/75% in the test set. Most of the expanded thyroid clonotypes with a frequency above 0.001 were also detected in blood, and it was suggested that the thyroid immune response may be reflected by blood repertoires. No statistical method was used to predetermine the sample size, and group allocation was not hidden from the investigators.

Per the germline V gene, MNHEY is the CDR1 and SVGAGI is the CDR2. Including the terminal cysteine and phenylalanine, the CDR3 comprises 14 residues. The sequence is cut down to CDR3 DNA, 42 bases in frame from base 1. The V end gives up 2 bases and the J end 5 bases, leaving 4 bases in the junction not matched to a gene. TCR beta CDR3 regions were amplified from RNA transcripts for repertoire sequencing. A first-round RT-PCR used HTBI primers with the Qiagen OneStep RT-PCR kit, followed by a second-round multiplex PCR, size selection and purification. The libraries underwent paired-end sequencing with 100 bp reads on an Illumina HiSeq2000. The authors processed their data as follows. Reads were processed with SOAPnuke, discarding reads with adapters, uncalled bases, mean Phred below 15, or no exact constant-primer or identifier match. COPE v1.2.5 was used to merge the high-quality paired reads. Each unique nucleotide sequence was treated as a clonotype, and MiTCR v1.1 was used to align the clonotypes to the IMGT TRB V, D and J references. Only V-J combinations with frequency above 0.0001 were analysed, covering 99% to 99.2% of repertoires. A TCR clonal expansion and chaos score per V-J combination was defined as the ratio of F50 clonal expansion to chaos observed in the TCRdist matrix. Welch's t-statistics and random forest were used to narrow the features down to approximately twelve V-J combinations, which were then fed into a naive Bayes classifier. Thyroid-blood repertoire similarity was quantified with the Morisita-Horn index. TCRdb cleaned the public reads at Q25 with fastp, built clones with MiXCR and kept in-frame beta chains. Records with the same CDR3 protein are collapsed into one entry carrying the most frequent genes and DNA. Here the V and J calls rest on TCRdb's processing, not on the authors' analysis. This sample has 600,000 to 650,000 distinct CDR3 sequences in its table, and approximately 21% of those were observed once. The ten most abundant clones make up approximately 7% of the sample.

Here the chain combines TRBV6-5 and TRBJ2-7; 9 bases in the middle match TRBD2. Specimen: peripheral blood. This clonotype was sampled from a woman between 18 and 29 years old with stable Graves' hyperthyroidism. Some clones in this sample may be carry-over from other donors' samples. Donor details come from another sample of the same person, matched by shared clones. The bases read TGTGCCAGCAGTTACCAGCGGGGGGACCACGAGCAGTACTTC. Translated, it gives CASSYQRGDHEQYF.